This TCR beta chain was recorded in a study of CD8 T cells in Susac syndrome. The RNA, 0.5 to 1 ug, was put through reverse transcription using random hexamers. TCRdb ran MiXCR on the immunoSEQ multiplex PCR reads and lists one entry per CDR3 protein. The sample carries about 200,000 distinct CDR3 sequences, 90% to 96% recorded once. TCR beta was sequenced from blood CD8+ and CD4+ T cells. CD8+ and CD4+ T cells were negatively isolated; TEMRA cells were FACS-enriched. CDR3 size: 11 residues. V shed 5 bases and J shed 6 bases, with 7 bases lying between them. This receptor was taken from a human donor with multiple sclerosis. Material for sequencing was CD4+ T cells from PBMCs. V usage is TRBV12-3 or TRBV12-4 and J usage is TRBJ1-1; TRBD1 is a possible D gene (5 bases). The CDR3 DNA sequence: TGTGCCAGCAGTCAAGGGGCTGAAGCTTTCTTT. Its protein product is CASSQGAEAFF.